A selection of T cell receptor beta chains follows, all from one sample in a study of T cells in Graves' hyperthyroidism and ophthalmopathy. TCRdb used MiXCR to reprocess the multiplex PCR reads, holding one entry per CDR3 protein. The data show about 640,000 distinct CDR3 sequences, with around 21% seen just once and 34% held by the top ten. The source material was blood. These TCRs come from a man aged 30 to 45 with Graves' ophthalmopathy. The CDR3 runs from the conserved cysteine through the conserved F or W. The D gene is left open where the match is weak. Some rows have no size entry. The others give once, few or many, or a class for an expanded clone.

V gene	D gene	J gene	clone size	CDR3 length	CDR3 protein	CDR3 DNA
TRBV5-1	TRBD1	TRBJ1-1	few	13	CASSPSTGGRAFF	TGCGCCAGCAGCCCTTCGACAGGGGGCCGAGCTTTCTTT
TRBV7-9	TRBD1	TRBJ1-4	-	17	CASSFYGTGVSDEKLFF	TGTGCCAGCAGCTTTTACGGGACAGGAGTCTCCGATGAAAAACTGTTTTTT
TRBV20-1	TRBD1	TRBJ2-7	-	14	CSASSYRGGYEQYF	TGCAGTGCCTCATCCTACAGGGGCGGTTACGAGCAGTACTTC
TRBV2	-	TRBJ2-2	few	13	CASSEGWSGELFF	TGTGCCAGCAGTGAAGGCTGGAGCGGGGAGCTGTTTTTT
TRBV7-9	TRBD2	TRBJ2-1	few	17	CASSYTIGRLAGVEQFF	TGTGCCAGCAGCTATACAATTGGCCGACTAGCGGGAGTTGAGCAGTTCTTC
TRBV28	-	TRBJ2-1	few	16	CASSLLRYRANNEQFF	TGTGCCAGCAGTCTACTCAGGTACAGGGCGAACAATGAGCAGTTCTTC
TRBV5-5	-	TRBJ1-5	-	16	CASSPAGDYSNQPQHF	TGTGCCAGCAGCCCGGCCGGAGATTATAGCAATCAGCCCCAGCATTTT
TRBV7-9	-	TRBJ2-1	few	16	CASSSTRQGLYNEQFF	TGTGCCAGCAGCTCAACCCGACAGGGACTCTACAATGAGCAGTTCTTC
TRBV6-6	-	TRBJ2-7	few	16	CASSYFSTGGRSEQYF	TGTGCCAGCAGTTACTTCTCCACCGGGGGGCGAAGCGAGCAGTACTTC
TRBV20-1	TRBD1	TRBJ2-2	-	14	CSPPGQGATGELFF	TGCAGTCCCCCGGGACAGGGGGCCACCGGGGAGCTGTTTTTT
TRBV29-1	-	TRBJ2-5	-	10	CSVKEETQYF	TGCAGCGTAAAAGAAGAGACCCAGTACTTC
TRBV2	-	TRBJ2-7	few	13	CATQRPGFHEQYF	TGTGCCACCCAAAGACCAGGGTTCCACGAGCAGTACTTC
TRBV28	TRBD2	TRBJ2-7	-	14	CASSLSGRSNEQYF	TGTGCCAGCAGCCTTAGCGGGAGGTCCAACGAGCAGTACTTC
TRBV6-5	-	TRBJ1-5	-	12	CASSYSLGPQHF	TGTGCCAGCAGTTACTCCCTCGGGCCCCAGCATTTT
TRBV12-3/TRBV12-4	TRBD1	TRBJ1-2	few	16	CASSATGGLGNYGYTF	TGTGCCAGCAGTGCGACAGGGGGTTTAGGAAACTATGGCTACACCTTC
TRBV3-1	-	TRBJ1-4	many	12	CASSQGDEKLFF	TGTGCCAGCAGCCAAGGGGATGAAAAACTGTTTTTT
TRBV20-1	TRBD1	TRBJ1-2	-	16	CSASGTGHNTFYGYTF	TGCAGTGCTAGCGGGACAGGGCACAACACCTTCTATGGCTACACCTTC
TRBV19	-	TRBJ1-5	-	13	CASSTEGYQPQHF	TGTGCCAGTAGTACTGAGGGGTATCAGCCCCAGCATTTT
TRBV11-2	TRBD2	TRBJ2-1	-	15	CASSTAGGRRNEQFF	TGTGCCAGCAGCACCGCGGGGGGGCGGCGGAATGAGCAGTTCTTC
TRBV12-3/TRBV12-4	TRBD2	TRBJ2-5	many	16	CASSLARTSGVETQYF	TGTGCCAGCAGTTTAGCTAGGACTAGCGGGGTGGAGACCCAGTACTTC
TRBV5-1	-	TRBJ2-3	-	15	CASSLDGDSTDTQYF	TGCGCCAGCAGCTTGGACGGAGATAGCACAGATACGCAGTATTTT
TRBV30	TRBD1	TRBJ1-2	many	17	CAWSSPGTGSLNYGYTF	TGTGCCTGGAGTTCACCCGGGACAGGGAGTTTAAACTATGGCTACACCTTC
TRBV11-1	-	TRBJ2-1	many	13	CASSSGGYNEQFF	TGTGCCAGCAGCTCCGGCGGGTACAATGAGCAGTTCTTC
TRBV11-2	-	TRBJ2-7	-	16	CASSLARDFSSYEQYF	TGTGCCAGCAGCCTCGCCCGGGACTTTAGCTCCTACGAGCAGTACTTC
TRBV7-9	-	TRBJ2-1	few	16	CASRGVSGSSYNEQFF	TGTGCCAGCAGGGGGGTCTCGGGGAGCTCCTACAATGAGCAGTTCTTC
TRBV4-1	TRBD1	TRBJ2-7	-	16	CASSQDQGTGAYEQYF	TGCGCCAGCAGCCAAGATCAGGGGACAGGGGCATACGAGCAGTACTTC
TRBV5-1	-	TRBJ2-7	few	16	CASSFSAGVRIYEQYF	TGCGCCAGCAGCTTTTCCGCCGGGGTCAGAATCTACGAGCAGTACTTC
TRBV7-2	-	TRBJ1-2	-	14	CASSFHQVHNGYTF	TGTGCCAGCAGCTTTCACCAAGTACACAATGGCTACACCTTC
TRBV4-1	-	TRBJ1-3	few	18	CASSQESEGLDSGNTIYF	TGCGCCAGCAGCCAAGAGTCGGAGGGATTAGACTCTGGAAACACCATATATTTT
TRBV20-1	-	TRBJ1-2	few	11	CSAIGQYGYTF	TGCAGTGCCATAGGGCAGTATGGCTACACCTTC
TRBV2	-	TRBJ2-5	-	12	CASDDPLETQYF	TGTGCCAGCGACGACCCTCTGGAGACCCAGTACTTC
TRBV2	-	TRBJ2-7	many	15	CASSDLGTGAYEQYF	TGTGCCAGCAGTGACCTAGGGACGGGAGCGTACGAGCAGTACTTC
TRBV25-1	-	TRBJ2-7	few	15	CASSESAQSPYEQYF	TGTGCCAGCAGTGAATCTGCACAGTCCCCCTACGAGCAGTACTTC
TRBV20-1	TRBD2	TRBJ2-3	many	16	CSARGGSGRIPDTQYF	TGCAGTGCTAGGGGGGGAAGCGGGAGAATCCCAGATACGCAGTATTTT
TRBV7-2	TRBD2	TRBJ2-3	-	16	CASSLFTSGRPDTQYF	TGTGCCAGCAGCTTGTTTACTAGCGGGAGGCCAGATACGCAGTATTTT
TRBV2	-	TRBJ2-7	-	13	CASRSDILYEQYF	TGTGCCAGCAGATCAGACATACTCTACGAGCAGTACTTC
TRBV9	-	TRBJ2-1	few	16	CASSVELAISYNEQFF	TGTGCCAGCAGCGTAGAATTGGCTATCTCCTACAATGAGCAGTTCTTC
TRBV27	-	TRBJ2-7	-	15	CASSPPGAPLDEQYF	TGTGCCAGCAGCCCCCCAGGCGCTCCTTTGGACGAGCAGTACTTC